This entry describes one T cell receptor beta chain. Its antigen is undetermined. Trimming pared 2 bases from V and 0 bases from J, leaving 9 bases between. The CDR3 loop spans 14 amino acids. From germline, CDR1 is SGHNT and CDR2 YYREEE (reference sequence). The data derive from a study of cytomegalovirus exposure and HLA in healthy donors. As for the study in general: About 84% of 350 to 400 genotyped donors fell in the Caucasian-associated ancestry cluster. Study results and caveats: A later analysis, which compared TCR beta chains of equal frequency, found the HLA-associated ones more clonally expanded.

PCR employed 60 Vbeta and 13 Jbeta primers. Some clones are missing from TCRdb's copy, which holds only in-frame ones; the method was immunoSEQ multiplex PCR. The data show a few hundred thousand clones, around 85% seen once. This chain joins TRBV5-4 and TRBJ2-7, with D maybe TRBD1 (5 bases). The sequencing sample was made of PBMCs. The sequence was obtained from a girl aged 2 to 10 in good health and CMV-seronegative. Here the CDR3 DNA reads TGTGCCAGCAGCTTTGGGGCAAGCTCCTACGAGCAGTACTTC. It specifies CASSFGASSYEQYF.